These T cell receptor beta chains were read from a single sample in a study of T cell responses to AZD1222 COVID-19 vaccine. Only in-frame clones appear in the TCRdb table, and some are missing; sequencing was by immunoSEQ multiplex PCR. This table holds 130,000 or so clones, approximately 90% found once. This material consisted of peripheral blood, taken 28 days after the second AZD1222 dose. These receptors were collected from an adult who received the AZD1222 COVID-19 vaccine. Each CDR3 is given with its conserved first and last residue.

length: 14; V: TRBV19; CDR3: CASSIGQGVYEQYF
length: 18; V: TRBV5-1; CDR3: CASSLATRTSGSSYEQYF
length: 13; V: TRBV5-1; CDR3: CASSLDRFDGYTF
length: 14; V: TRBV30; CDR3: CAWSAYRGGGEQFF
length: 14; V: TRBV28; CDR3: CASSLLPSNQPQHF
length: 11; V: TRBV11-2; CDR3: CASRGRFEQYF
length: 14; V: TRBV9; CDR3: CASSASGKLDTQYF
length: 14; V: TRBV11-2; CDR3: CASSPAFRGTEAFF
length: 15; V: TRBV6-6; CDR3: CASSRPGLNTDTQYF
length: 13; V: TRBV11-2; CDR3: CASSLEVAGEQYF
length: 15; V: TRBV11-2; CDR3: CASSFQREAYNEQFF
length: 15; V: TRBV5-1; CDR3: CASSLWRASSVEQYF
length: 14; V: TRBV5-6; CDR3: CASSLKTDYTEAFF
length: 16; V: TRBV9; CDR3: CASSYSDRRINEKLFF
length: 15; V: TRBV15; CDR3: CATARGREVKNEQFF
length: 12; V: TRBV27; CDR3: CASSFRGQPQHF
length: 16; V: TRBV10-3; CDR3: CAISESRTGGIDTQYF
length: 10; V: TRBV20-1; CDR3: CSATRNEQFF
length: 14; V: TRBV11-2; CDR3: CASTTTGRSYEQYF
length: 14; V: TRBV20-1; CDR3: CSASWADQNSEQYF
length: 14; V: TRBV6-5; CDR3: CASRATGKIGELFF
length: 12; V: TRBV6-2/TRBV6-3; CDR3: CASSPGYNEQFF
length: 16; V: TRBV20-1; CDR3: CSASPYTTRSTDTQYF
length: 11; V: TRBV20-1; CDR3: CSASRGNGYTF
length: 15; V: TRBV7-9; CDR3: CASSLGDSLGYGYTF
length: 10; V: TRBV27; CDR3: CASSGGEQYF
length: 13; V: TRBV9; CDR3: CASSRGTNYGYTF
length: 18; V: TRBV12-5; CDR3: CASGLALWGGSGNQPQHF
length: 15; V: TRBV2; CDR3: CASNVGAGIGYEQFF
length: 12; V: TRBV28; CDR3: CASTFFQGGYTF
length: 13; V: TRBV4-1; CDR3: CASSEGVNTEAFF
length: 10; V: TRBV15; CDR3: CATSRSGAFF
length: 13; V: TRBV18; CDR3: CASSGGSGNTIYF
length: 15; V: TRBV18; CDR3: CASSHPGQWMLGYTF
length: 15; V: TRBV5-1; CDR3: CASSLEPALNTEAFF
length: 15; V: TRBV24-1; CDR3: CATSVFGASNTEAFF
length: 11; V: TRBV7-9; CDR3: CAGGNTDTQYF
length: 13; V: TRBV28; CDR3: CASRPGQISQQHF
length: 16; V: TRBV18; CDR3: CASSPRGTGGDYGYTF
length: 15; V: TRBV5-1; CDR3: CASSATDRLNTEAFF